This T cell receptor (beta chain) was found in a study of shared clonotypes between healthy human individuals. J lost 7 bases, V lost 5 bases, and 23 bases had no gene match. The CDR3 has 22 residues. Per germline, CDR1 MNHEY and CDR2 SMNVEV (reference sequence). Each donor was a Caucasian adult residing in Nashville, Tennessee. Running of the assay took place at deep level. Sequencing used immunoSEQ multiplex PCR; TCRdb keeps in-frame clones, though not all of them. The data show over a million clones, around 97% seen once. Source material: naive CD4+ T cells sorted from blood. Subset described: CD45RA+ positively selected. This TCR came from a man aged 25 to 45 in good health. The V gene is TRBV27, the J gene TRBJ2-1; 16 bases are shared with TRBD2. In nucleotides, the CDR3 is TGTGCCAGCAGTCCGAGACTTGGACAAGCGCCGGGACTAGCGGGAGGGCGGAATGAGCAGTTCTTC. Translation gives CASSPRLGQAPGLAGGRNEQFF.